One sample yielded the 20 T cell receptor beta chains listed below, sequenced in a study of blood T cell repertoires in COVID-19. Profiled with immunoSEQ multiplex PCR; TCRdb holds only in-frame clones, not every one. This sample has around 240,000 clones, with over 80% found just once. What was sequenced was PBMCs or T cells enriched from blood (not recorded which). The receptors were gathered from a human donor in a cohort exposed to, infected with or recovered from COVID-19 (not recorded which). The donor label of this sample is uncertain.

CDR3 region: CASRGGQTYGYTF. The DNA for the CDR3 is TGCGCCAGCAGGGGGGGACAGACCTATGGCTACACCTTC. This chain uses TRBV10-2 with TRBJ1-2; TRBD1 matches 7 bases. CDR1 and CDR2 (germline): WSHSY, SAAADI. This CDR3 spans 13 amino acids. Trimming took 6 bases from V and 4 from J; bases not matched to a gene: 5.

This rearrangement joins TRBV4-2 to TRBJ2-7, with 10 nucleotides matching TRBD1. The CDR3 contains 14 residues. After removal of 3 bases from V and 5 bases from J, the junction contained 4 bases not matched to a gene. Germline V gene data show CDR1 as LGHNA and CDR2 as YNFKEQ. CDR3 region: CASSQGQGINEQYF. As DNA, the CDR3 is TGTGCCAGCAGCCAGGGACAGGGGATCAACGAGCAGTACTTC.

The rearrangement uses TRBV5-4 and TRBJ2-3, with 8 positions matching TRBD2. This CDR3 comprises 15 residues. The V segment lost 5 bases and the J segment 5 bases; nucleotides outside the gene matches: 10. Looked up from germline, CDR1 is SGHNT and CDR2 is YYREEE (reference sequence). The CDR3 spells CASSFQAGAVDTQYF. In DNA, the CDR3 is TGTGCCAGCAGTTTCCAAGCGGGGGCGGTAGATACGCAGTATTTT.

Here the CDR3 reads CASSLGQSGNTEAFF. The CDR3 coding sequence is TGCGCCAGCAGCTTGGGACAGTCGGGGAACACTGAAGCTTTCTTT. The chain employs TRBV5-1 and TRBJ1-1, with D maybe TRBD1 (5 bases). V lost 0 bases to trimming and J lost 1 base, with 10 bases between them. CDR1 SGHRS and CDR2 YFSETQ come from the germline V gene. The CDR3 has 15 amino acids.

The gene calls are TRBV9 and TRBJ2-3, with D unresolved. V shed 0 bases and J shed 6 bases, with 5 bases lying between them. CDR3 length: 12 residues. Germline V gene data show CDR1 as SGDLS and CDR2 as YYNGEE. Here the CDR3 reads CASSVGLDTQYF. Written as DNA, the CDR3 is TGTGCCAGCAGCGTAGGGCTGGATACGCAGTATTTT.

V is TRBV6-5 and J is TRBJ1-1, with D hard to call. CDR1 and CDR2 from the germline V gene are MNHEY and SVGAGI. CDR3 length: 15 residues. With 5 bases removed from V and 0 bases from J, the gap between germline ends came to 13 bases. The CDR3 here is CASSPQTEMNTEAFF. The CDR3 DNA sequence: TGTGCCAGCAGTCCGCAGACGGAGATGAACACTGAAGCTTTCTTT.

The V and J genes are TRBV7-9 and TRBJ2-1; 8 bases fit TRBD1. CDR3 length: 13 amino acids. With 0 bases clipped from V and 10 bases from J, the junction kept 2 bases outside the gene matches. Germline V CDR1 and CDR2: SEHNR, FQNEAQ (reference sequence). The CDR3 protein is CASSLAGTGEQFF. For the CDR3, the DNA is TGTGCCAGCAGCTTAGCAGGGACAGGAGAGCAGTTCTTC.

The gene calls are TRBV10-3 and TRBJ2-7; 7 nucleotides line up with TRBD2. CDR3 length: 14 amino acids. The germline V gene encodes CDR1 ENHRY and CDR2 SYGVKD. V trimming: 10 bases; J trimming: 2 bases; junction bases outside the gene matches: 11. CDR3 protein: CASCRRAGAYEQYF. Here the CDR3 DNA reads TGTGCCAGCTGCCGCAGGGCGGGGGCCTACGAGCAGTACTTC.

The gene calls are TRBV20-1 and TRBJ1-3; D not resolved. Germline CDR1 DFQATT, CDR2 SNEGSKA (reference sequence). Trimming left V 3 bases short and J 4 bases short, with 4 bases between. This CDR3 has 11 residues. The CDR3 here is CSASPGNTIYF. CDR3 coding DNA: TGCAGTGCTAGTCCAGGAAACACCATATATTTT.

The chain's CDR3 is CASSQTYRGLGQPQHF. CDR3 DNA: TGTGCCAGCAGCCAAACGTACAGGGGGCTAGGGCAGCCCCAGCATTTT. This chain links TRBV28 with TRBJ1-5, with 9 bases matching TRBD1. Germline-derived CDR1 and CDR2 are MDHEN and SYDVKM. This CDR3 is built from 16 residues. V shed 6 bases and J 7 bases; nucleotides not matched to a gene: 13. The full variable domain, its missing parts supplied by reference TRBV28 and TRBJ1-5, is DVKVTQSSRYLVKRTGEKVFLECVQDMDHENMFWYRQDPGLGLRLIYFSYDVKMKEKGDIPEGYSVSREKKERFSLILESASTNQTSMYLCASSQTYRGLGQPQHFGDGTRLSIL.

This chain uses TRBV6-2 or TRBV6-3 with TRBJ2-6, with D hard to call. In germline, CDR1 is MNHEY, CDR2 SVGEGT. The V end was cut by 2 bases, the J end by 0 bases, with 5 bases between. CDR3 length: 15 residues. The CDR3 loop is CASSYALSGANVLTF. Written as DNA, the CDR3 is TGTGCCAGCAGTTACGCACTCTCTGGGGCCAACGTCCTGACTTTC.

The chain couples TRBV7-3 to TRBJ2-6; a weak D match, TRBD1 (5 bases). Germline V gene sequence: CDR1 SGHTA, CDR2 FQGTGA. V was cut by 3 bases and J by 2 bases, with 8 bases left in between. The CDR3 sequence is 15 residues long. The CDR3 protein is CASSFEGAGANVLTF. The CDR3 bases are TGTGCCAGCAGCTTTGAAGGGGCTGGGGCCAACGTCCTGACTTTC.

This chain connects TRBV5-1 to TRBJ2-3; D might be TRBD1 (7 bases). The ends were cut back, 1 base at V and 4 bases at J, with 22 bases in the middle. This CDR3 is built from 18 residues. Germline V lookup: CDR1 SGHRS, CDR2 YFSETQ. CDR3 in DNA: TGCGCCAGCAGCTTGTCCCCCAGGGGGACTCCTCAGCCAGATACGCAGTATTTT. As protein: CASSLSPRGTPQPDTQYF.

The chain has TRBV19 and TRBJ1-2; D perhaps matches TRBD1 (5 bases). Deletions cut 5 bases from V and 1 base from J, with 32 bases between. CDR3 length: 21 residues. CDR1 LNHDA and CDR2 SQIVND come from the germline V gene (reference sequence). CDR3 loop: CASSRNPRAARVQSSNYGYTF. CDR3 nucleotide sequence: TGTGCCAGTAGTCGAAATCCCAGGGCGGCCAGGGTCCAGTCGAGTAACTATGGCTACACCTTC.

In DNA, the CDR3 is TGTGCCAGTAGTCCTGGGACAGCAATTGATCAGCCCCAGCATTTT. Translated, it gives CASSPGTAIDQPQHF. V and J are TRBV19 and TRBJ1-5; 7 bases agree with TRBD1. This CDR3 has 15 residues. Per germline, CDR1 LNHDA and CDR2 SQIVND (reference sequence). The V gene end was trimmed by 5 bases and the J gene end by 5 bases; junction bases not matched to a gene: 9.

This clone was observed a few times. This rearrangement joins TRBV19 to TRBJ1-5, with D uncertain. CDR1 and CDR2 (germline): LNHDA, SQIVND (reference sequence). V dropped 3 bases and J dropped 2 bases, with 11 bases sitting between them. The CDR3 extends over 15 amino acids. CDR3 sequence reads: CASSIEGGGNQPQHF. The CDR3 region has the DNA TGTGCCAGTAGTATTGAGGGAGGTGGCAATCAGCCCCAGCATTTT.

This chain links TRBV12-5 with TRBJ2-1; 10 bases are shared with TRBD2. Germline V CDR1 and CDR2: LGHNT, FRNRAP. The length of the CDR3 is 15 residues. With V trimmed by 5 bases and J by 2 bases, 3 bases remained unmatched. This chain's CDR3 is CASGPGLAAYNEQFF. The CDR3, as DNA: TGTGCTAGTGGTCCCGGACTAGCGGCCTACAATGAGCAGTTCTTC.

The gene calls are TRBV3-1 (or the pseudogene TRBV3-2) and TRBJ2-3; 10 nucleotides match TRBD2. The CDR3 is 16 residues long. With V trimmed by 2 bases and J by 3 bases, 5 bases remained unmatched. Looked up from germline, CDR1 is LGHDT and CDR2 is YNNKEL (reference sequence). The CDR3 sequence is CASSQILAGATDTQYF. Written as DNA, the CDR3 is TGTGCCAGCAGCCAAATCCTAGCGGGGGCAACAGATACGCAGTATTTT.

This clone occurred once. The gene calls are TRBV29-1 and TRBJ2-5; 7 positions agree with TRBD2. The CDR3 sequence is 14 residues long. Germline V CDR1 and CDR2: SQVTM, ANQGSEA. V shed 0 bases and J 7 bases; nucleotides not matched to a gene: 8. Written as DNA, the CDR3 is TGCAGCGTTGAAGATCGGGGGGTCGGGGGGACCCAGTACTTC. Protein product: CSVEDRGVGGTQYF.

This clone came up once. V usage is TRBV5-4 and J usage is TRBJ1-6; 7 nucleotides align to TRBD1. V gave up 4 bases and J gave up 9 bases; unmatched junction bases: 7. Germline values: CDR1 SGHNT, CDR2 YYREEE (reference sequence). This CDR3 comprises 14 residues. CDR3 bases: TGTGCCAGCAGCGAAGACAGGGTCAGTTCACCCCTCCACTTT. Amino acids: CASSEDRVSSPLHF.